The clone carrying this T cell receptor beta chain has just one count. The antigen is undetermined. Random hexamers primed reverse transcription of about 0.45 to 1 ug RNA. Amplification of the TCR beta CDR3 was carried out by immunoSEQ multiplex PCR, which spanned a total of 54 Vbeta and 13 Jbeta segments. TCRdb processed the immunoSEQ multiplex PCR reads anew with MiXCR; each CDR3 protein has one entry. The data contain about 94,000 distinct CDR3 sequences, roughly 94% of them seen just once; the ten biggest clones take up about 0.28%. This entry is derived from a study of CD8 T cells in Susac syndrome. Notes on the study in general: The authors acknowledged that the study's TCR sequencing and HLA analysis involved relatively few individuals.

Bulk CD8+ and CD4+ cells came from magnetic negative isolation; CD8+ TEMRA by FACS. CDR1 and CDR2 from the germline V gene are SGHTA and FQGNSA. Deletions cut 5 bases from V and 8 bases from J, with 12 bases between. This CDR3 region has 12 residues. Sequenced: CD4+ T cells from PBMCs. This chain uses TRBV7-2 with TRBJ1-2; D not resolved. This TCR came from a human donor with Susac syndrome. CDR3 nucleotides: TGTGCCAGCAGCCCCCGGTCGACGGGCTACACCTTC. This translates into CASSPRSTGYTF.